The count of the clone carrying this TCR beta chain is one. Its antigen remains unknown. The sample originates from a study of cytomegalovirus exposure and HLA in healthy donors. Everyone who donated was a healthy bone marrow donor. The CDR3 is 17 amino acids. In germline, CDR1 is SQVTM, CDR2 ANQGSEA. The PCR employed 60 Vbeta primers together with 13 Jbeta primers. Method: immunoSEQ multiplex PCR; TCRdb's copy keeps in-frame clones and lacks some. Of some 100,000 clones listed, about 80% were seen once; the top ten hold approximately 3.3%. Study-level points and caveats: Confirmation was obtained in vitro that three CMV-associated chains are specific for CMV antigens. A later analysis showed TCR association rates differing by HLA locus, peaking at DRB1 and lowest at HLA-C.

The sequenced sample was PBMCs. The clonotype was recovered from a male donor in good health and CMV-seropositive. The rearrangement uses TRBV29-1 and TRBJ1-5; possible D gene TRBD1, 5 bases. CDR3 DNA: TGCAGTGCCCTAACCCAAGCTTGGGGGGTTAGCAATCAGCCCCAGCATTTT. Protein sequence: CSALTQAWGVSNQPQHF.